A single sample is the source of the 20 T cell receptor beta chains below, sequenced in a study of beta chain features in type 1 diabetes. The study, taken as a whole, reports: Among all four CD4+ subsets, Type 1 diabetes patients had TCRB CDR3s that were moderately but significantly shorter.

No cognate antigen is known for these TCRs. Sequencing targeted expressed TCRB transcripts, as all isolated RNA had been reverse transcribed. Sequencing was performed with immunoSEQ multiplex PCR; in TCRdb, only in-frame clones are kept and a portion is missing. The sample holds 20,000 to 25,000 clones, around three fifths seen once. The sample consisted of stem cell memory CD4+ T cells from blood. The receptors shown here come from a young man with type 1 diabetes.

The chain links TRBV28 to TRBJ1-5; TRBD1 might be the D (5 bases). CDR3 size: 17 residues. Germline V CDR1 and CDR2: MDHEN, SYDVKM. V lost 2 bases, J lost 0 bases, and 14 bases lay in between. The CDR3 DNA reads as TGTGCCAGCAGTTTAACCCCGCACAGGTATAGCAATCAGCCCCAGCATTTT. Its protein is CASSLTPHRYSNQPQHF.

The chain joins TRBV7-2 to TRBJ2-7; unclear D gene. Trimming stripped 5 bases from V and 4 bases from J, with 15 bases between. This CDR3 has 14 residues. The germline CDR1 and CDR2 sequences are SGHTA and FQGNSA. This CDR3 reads CASSQSLAVYEQYF. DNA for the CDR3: TGTGCCAGCAGCCAATCCCTCGCGGTATACGAGCAGTACTTC.

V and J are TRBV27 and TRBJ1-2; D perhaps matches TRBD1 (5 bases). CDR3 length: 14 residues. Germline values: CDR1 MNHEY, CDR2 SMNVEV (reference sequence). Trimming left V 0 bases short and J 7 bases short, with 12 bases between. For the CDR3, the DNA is TGTGCCAGCAGTTTATCGGCAGGGTTGTTTGGCTACACCTTC. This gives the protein CASSLSAGLFGYTF.

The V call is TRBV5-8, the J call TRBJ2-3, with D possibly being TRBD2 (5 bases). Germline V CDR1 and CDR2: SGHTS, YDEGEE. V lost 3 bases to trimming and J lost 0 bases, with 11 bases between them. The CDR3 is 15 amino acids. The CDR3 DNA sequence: TGTGCCAGCAGCTCCCCCGGGGTGAGCACAGATACGCAGTATTTT. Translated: CASSSPGVSTDTQYF.

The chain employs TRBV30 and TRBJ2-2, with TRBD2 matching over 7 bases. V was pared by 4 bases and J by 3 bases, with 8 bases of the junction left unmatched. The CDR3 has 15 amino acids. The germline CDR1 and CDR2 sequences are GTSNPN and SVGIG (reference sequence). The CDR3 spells CAWNSGTTYTGELFF. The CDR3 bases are TGTGCCTGGAATTCCGGGACTACCTACACCGGGGAGCTGTTTTTT.

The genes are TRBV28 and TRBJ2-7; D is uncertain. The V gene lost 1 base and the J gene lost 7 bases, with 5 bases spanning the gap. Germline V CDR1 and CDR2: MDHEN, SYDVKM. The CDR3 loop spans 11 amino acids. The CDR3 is CASSLFREQYF. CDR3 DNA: TGTGCCAGCAGTTTATTCCGTGAGCAGTACTTC. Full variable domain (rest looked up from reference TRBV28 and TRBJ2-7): DVKVTQSSRYLVKRTGEKVFLECVQDMDHENMFWYRQDPGLGLRLIYFSYDVKMKEKGDIPEGYSVSREKKERFSLILESASTNQTSMYLCASSLFREQYFGPGTRLTVT.

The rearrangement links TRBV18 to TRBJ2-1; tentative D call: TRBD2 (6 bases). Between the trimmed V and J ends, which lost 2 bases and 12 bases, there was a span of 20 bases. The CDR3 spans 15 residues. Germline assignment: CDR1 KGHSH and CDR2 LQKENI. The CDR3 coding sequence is TGTGCCAGCTCACCAAACGCCGGGACTGGGAATATGCAGTTCTTC. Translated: CASSPNAGTGNMQFF. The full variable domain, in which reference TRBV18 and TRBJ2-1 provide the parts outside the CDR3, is NAGVMQNPRHLVRRRGQEARLRCSPMKGHSHVYWYRQLPEEGLKFMVYLQKENIIDESGMPKERFSAEFPKEGPSILRIQQVVRGDSAAYFCASSPNAGTGNMQFFGPGTRLTVL.

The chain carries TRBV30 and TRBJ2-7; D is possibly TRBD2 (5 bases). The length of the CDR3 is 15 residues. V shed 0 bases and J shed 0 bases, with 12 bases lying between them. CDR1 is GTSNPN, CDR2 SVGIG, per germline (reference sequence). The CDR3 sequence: CAWSVLGTNSYEQYF. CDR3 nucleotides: TGTGCCTGGAGTGTACTAGGCACCAACTCCTACGAGCAGTACTTC.

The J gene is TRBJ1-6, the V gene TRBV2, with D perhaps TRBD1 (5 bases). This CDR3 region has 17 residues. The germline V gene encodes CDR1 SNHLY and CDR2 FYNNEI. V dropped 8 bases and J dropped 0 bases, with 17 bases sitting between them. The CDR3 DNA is TGTGCCAGCTCCACTCGGGGGTTAAGCTCCTATAATTCACCCCTCCACTTT. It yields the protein CASSTRGLSSYNSPLHF.

As DNA, the CDR3 is TGTGCCAGCAGCCATACAGGGGATCACTACACCTTC. Translation: CASSHTGDHYTF. The V call is TRBV7-9, the J call TRBJ1-2, with 7 bases aligning to TRBD1. Trimming took 5 bases from V and 10 from J; bases not matched to a gene: 7. Per germline, CDR1 SEHNR and CDR2 FQNEAQ (reference sequence). The CDR3 covers 12 residues.

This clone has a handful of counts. The CDR3 bases are TGTGCCAGCAGCTTAGGGACTAGAAAGTGGGGCAATGAGCAGTTCTTC. Protein: CASSLGTRKWGNEQFF. The rearrangement joins TRBV7-6 to TRBJ2-1; TRBD2 agrees at 7 bases. J lost 6 bases, V lost 1 base, and 9 bases had no gene match. This CDR3 comprises 16 residues. Germline lookup yields CDR1 SGHVS and CDR2 FNYEAQ.

CDR3 DNA: TGTGCCAGCAGATGGGGCGGGAGGGCCGGGGGCGAGACCCAGTACTTC. Translated: CASRWGGRAGGETQYF. This rearrangement joins TRBV27 to TRBJ2-5; TRBD2 aligns across 9 bases. Germline V gene data show CDR1 as MNHEY and CDR2 as SMNVEV (reference sequence). V shed 6 bases and J 5 bases; nucleotides not matched to a gene: 13. The CDR3 sequence is 16 residues long.

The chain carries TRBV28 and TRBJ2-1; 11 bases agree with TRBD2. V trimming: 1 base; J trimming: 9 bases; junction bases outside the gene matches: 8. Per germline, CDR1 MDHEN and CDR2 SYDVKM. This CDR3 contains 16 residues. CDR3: CASSLSLAGGRSEQFF. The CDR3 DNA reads TGTGCCAGCAGTTTATCCCTAGCGGGGGGCCGGAGTGAGCAGTTCTTC.

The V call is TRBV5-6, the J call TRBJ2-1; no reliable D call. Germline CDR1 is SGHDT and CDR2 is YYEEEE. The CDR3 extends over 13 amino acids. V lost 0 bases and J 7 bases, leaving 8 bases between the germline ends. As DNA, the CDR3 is TGTGCCAGCAGCTTGGGGTGGGCGAATGAGCAGTTCTTC. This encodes CASSLGWANEQFF.

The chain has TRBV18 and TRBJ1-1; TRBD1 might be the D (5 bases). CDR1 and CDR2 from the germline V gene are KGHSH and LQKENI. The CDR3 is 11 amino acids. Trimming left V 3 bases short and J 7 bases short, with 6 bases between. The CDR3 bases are TGTGCCAGCTCACCCGACAGTGAAGCTTTCTTT. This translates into CASSPDSEAFF.

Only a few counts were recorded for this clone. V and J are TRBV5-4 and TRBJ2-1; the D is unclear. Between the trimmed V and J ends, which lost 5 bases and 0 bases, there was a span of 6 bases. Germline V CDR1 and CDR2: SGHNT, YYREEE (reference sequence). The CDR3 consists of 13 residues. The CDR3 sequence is CASRGYSYNEQFF. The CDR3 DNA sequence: TGTGCCAGCAGGGGCTACTCCTACAATGAGCAGTTCTTC.

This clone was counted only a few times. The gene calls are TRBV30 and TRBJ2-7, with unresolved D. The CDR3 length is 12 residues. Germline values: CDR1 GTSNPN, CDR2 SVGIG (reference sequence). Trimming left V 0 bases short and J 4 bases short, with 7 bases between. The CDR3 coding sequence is TGTGCCTGGAGTGTCCTTCGTTACGAGCAGTACTTC. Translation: CAWSVLRYEQYF.

The CDR3 coding sequence is TGCAGCGTTGGTCAGGGCAACGAGCAGTACTTC. Residues: CSVGQGNEQYF. The V and J genes are TRBV29-1 and TRBJ2-5, with D possibly matching TRBD1 (5 bases). The end of the DNA fits TRBJ2-7 better, so the J call may be wrong. In germline, CDR1 is SQVTM, CDR2 ANQGSEA. The CDR3 covers 11 residues.

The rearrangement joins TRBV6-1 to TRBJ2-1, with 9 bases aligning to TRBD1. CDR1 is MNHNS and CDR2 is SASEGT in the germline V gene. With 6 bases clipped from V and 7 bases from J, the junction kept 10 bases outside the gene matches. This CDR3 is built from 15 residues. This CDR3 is CASRADRGLRNEQFF. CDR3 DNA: TGTGCCAGCAGAGCCGACAGGGGGTTGAGAAATGAGCAGTTCTTC.

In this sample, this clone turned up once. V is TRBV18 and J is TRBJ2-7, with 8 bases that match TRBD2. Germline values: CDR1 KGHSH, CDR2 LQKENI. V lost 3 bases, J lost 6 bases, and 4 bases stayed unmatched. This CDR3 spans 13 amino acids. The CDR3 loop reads CASSPRGGGEQYF. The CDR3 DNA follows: TGTGCCAGCTCACCTCGGGGGGGAGGCGAGCAGTACTTC.